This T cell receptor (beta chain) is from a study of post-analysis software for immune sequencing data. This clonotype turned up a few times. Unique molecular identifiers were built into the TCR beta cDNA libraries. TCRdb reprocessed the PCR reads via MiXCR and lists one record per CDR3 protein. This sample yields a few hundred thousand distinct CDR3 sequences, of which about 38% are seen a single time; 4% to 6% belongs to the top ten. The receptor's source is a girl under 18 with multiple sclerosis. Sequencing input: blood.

CDR3 amino acids: CASSPTAGTGPTYLGSYNEQFF. In DNA form, the CDR3 reads TGTGCCAGCTCACCAACCGCCGGGACAGGACCCACTTACCTGGGCTCCTACAATGAGCAGTTCTTC. The chain couples TRBV18 to TRBJ2-1; 8 bases are a match to TRBD1. V lost 2 bases, J lost 0 bases, and 21 bases stayed unmatched. This CDR3 has 22 amino acids. Germline V gene data show CDR1 as KGHSH and CDR2 as LQKENI.